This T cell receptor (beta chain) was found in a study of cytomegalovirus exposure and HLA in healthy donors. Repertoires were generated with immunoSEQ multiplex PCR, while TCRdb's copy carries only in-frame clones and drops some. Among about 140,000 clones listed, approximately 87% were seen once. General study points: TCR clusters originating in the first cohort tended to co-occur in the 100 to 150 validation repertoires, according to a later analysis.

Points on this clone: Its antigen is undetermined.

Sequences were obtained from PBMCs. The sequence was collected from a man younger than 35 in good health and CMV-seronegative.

This CDR3 reads CASSLLQGNYGYTF. The CDR3, as DNA: TGTGCCAGCAGCCTACTTCAGGGCAACTATGGCTACACCTTC. V usage is TRBV7-9 and J usage is TRBJ1-2; maybe TRBD1 (5 bases). The ends were cut back, 5 bases at V and 2 bases at J, with 12 bases in the middle. This CDR3 has 14 residues. Germline V CDR1 and CDR2: SEHNR, FQNEAQ (reference sequence).